The 28 T cell receptor beta chains below were found in one sample sequenced in a study of T-cell reconstitution after alpha-beta-depleted transplantation in children. For TCRbeta, the library was prepared with unique molecular identifiers. TCRdb independently ran MiXCR on the PCR reads; one entry per CDR3 protein. Of 610,000 or so distinct CDR3 sequences in the sample, over 20% were seen once. Sequenced here: PBMCs, sampled before TCRalphabeta/CD19-depleted stem cell transplant. The receptor source for this set is a boy younger than two with Wiskott-Aldrich syndrome, due to receive a stem cell transplant.

V is TRBV7-6 and J is TRBJ2-7; 12 positions agree with TRBD1. CDR3 size: 17 residues. The germline V gene encodes CDR1 SGHVS and CDR2 FNYEAQ. With V trimmed by 4 bases and J by 1 base, 8 bases remained unmatched. CDR3 loop: CASSSGQGARQSYEQYF. The CDR3 coding sequence is TGTGCCAGCAGCTCGGGACAGGGGGCCCGACAATCCTACGAGCAGTACTTC. The variable domain in full, with the rest retrieved from reference TRBV7-6 and TRBJ2-7, is GAGVSQSPRYKVTKRGQDVALRCDPISGHVSLYWYRQALGQGPEFLTYFNYEAQQDKSGLPNDRFSAERPEGSISTLTIQRTEQRDSAMYRCASSSGQGARQSYEQYFGPGTRLTVT.

This clonotype appeared once. The chain links TRBV6-5 to TRBJ2-3, with D maybe TRBD2 (6 bases). The V gene lost 5 bases and the J gene lost 1 base, with 19 bases spanning the gap. The CDR3 contains 17 residues. CDR1 and CDR2 from the germline V gene are MNHEY and SVGAGI. The CDR3 reads CASSLTRAYPRTDTQYF. CDR3 nucleotide sequence: TGTGCCAGCAGTCTGACTAGAGCTTATCCTCGCACAGATACGCAGTATTTT.

The V and J genes are TRBV4-2 and TRBJ1-2; 11 bases are shared with TRBD1. From germline, CDR1 is LGHNA and CDR2 YNFKEQ. The CDR3 loop spans 17 amino acids. Losses at the gene ends were 0 bases for V and 2 bases for J; bases not matched to a gene: 5. The CDR3 DNA reads as TGTGCCAGCAGCCAAGATGGGGACAGGGGGTTCAACTATGGCTACACCTTC. Amino acid sequence: CASSQDGDRGFNYGYTF.

The chain carries TRBV10-3 and TRBJ2-7; D is uncertain. V was trimmed by 3 bases and J by 6 bases, leaving 9 bases between them. The CDR3 has 12 residues. Germline V gives CDR1 ENHRY, CDR2 SYGVKD. In nucleotides, the CDR3 is TGTGCCATCAGTGAACGTGGGGTCGAGCAGTACTTC. Its translation is CAISERGVEQYF.

The chain recombines TRBV5-1 with TRBJ1-5; the D is unclear. Germline V CDR1 and CDR2: SGHRS, YFSETQ. V was clipped by 4 bases and J by 6 bases, with 17 bases between them. The CDR3 spans 15 residues. The CDR3 spells CASSPQYGPGQPQHF. In DNA, the CDR3 is TGCGCCAGCAGCCCCCAATACGGTCCGGGTCAGCCCCAGCATTTT.

This chain links TRBV7-8 with TRBJ1-2; TRBD1 agrees at 7 bases. Germline V gene data show CDR1 as SGHVS and CDR2 as FQNEAQ. The junction had 3 bases not matched to a gene; V was cut back by 8 bases and J by 6 bases. The CDR3 is 11 residues long. The CDR3 coding sequence is TGTGCCAGCCAGGGGGTAGATGGCTACACCTTC. Translated, it gives CASQGVDGYTF.

The chain recombines TRBV5-1 with TRBJ1-2; D not resolved. The germline V gene has CDR1 SGHRS and CDR2 YFSETQ. V was clipped by 1 base and J by 1 base, with 8 bases between them. This CDR3 contains 14 residues. The CDR3 here is CASSLSVGNYGYTF. The CDR3 DNA is TGCGCCAGCAGCTTGAGTGTCGGTAACTATGGCTACACCTTC.

This clonotype was observed a few times. V gene TRBV15 combines with J gene TRBJ2-1, with 10 nucleotides matching TRBD2. This CDR3 is built from 15 residues. Losses at the gene ends were 7 bases for V and 2 bases for J; bases not matched to a gene: 5. Germline CDR1 LNHNV, CDR2 YYDKDF (reference sequence). DNA of the CDR3: TGTGCCACCACCCCTAGCGGGAGACCCTACAATGAGCAGTTCTTC. Residues: CATTPSGRPYNEQFF.

This clonotype has only a few counts. This chain links TRBV5-1 with TRBJ2-5; 11 nucleotides match TRBD2. The V gene end was trimmed by 0 bases and the J gene end by 1 base; junction bases not matched to a gene: 5. The CDR3 covers 17 residues. Germline V gives CDR1 SGHRS, CDR2 YFSETQ. CDR3 sequence (DNA): TGCGCCAGCAGCTTGGGGCTAGCGGGAGGAGTCCAAGAGACCCAGTACTTC. Translating it yields CASSLGLAGGVQETQYF. The full variable domain, in which reference TRBV5-1 and TRBJ2-5 provide the parts outside the CDR3, is KAGVTQTPRYLIKTRGQQVTLSCSPISGHRSVSWYQQTPGQGLQFLFEYFSETQRNKGNFPGRFSGRQFSNSRSEMNVSTLELGDSALYLCASSLGLAGGVQETQYFGPGTRLLVL.

The chain couples TRBV29-1 to TRBJ2-3; tentatively, D is TRBD1 (6 bases). With 8 bases removed from V and 3 bases from J, the gap between germline ends came to 15 bases. Germline CDR1 and CDR2: SQVTM and ANQGSEA. This CDR3 comprises 13 residues. CDR3 in amino acids: CSLRLQGTDTQYF. The CDR3 nucleotides are TGCAGCCTCCGATTACAGGGAACAGATACGCAGTATTTT.

The chain recombines TRBV7-6 with TRBJ2-7, with a possible D match to TRBD1 (6 bases). Germline V gene data show CDR1 as SGHVS and CDR2 as FNYEAQ. Trimming removed 5 bases from V and 6 bases from J, with 14 bases in between. The CDR3 consists of 13 residues. CDR3 sequence: CASSALQGAEQYF. The CDR3 DNA reads TGTGCCAGCAGCGCTTTACAGGGCGCCGAGCAGTACTTC.

The V and J genes are TRBV12-3 or TRBV12-4 and TRBJ1-5; D is uncertain. V shed 6 bases and J shed 1 base, with 10 bases lying between them. The CDR3 runs 14 residues. The CDR3 nucleotides read TGTGCCAGCAGGATCGGACGGAGCAATCAGCCCCAGCATTTT. It specifies CASRIGRSNQPQHF.

The table lists this clonotype with a few counts. This chain connects TRBV12-3 or TRBV12-4 to TRBJ1-2; 10 bases align to TRBD1. The CDR3 loop spans 14 amino acids. V trimming: 5 bases; J trimming: 6 bases; junction bases outside the gene matches: 6. CDR3 sequence: CASSLDRGRDGYTF. CDR3 sequence (DNA): TGTGCCAGCAGTCTCGACAGGGGGCGTGATGGCTACACCTTC.

V and J are TRBV5-1 and TRBJ1-1; perhaps TRBD1 as D (6 bases). This CDR3 comprises 15 residues. Germline V gives CDR1 SGHRS, CDR2 YFSETQ. Trimming removed 4 bases from V and 0 bases from J, with 13 bases in between. The CDR3 nucleotides are TGCGCCAGCAGCCCCGAACAGGGTCTGAACACTGAAGCTTTCTTT. Translated, it gives CASSPEQGLNTEAFF.

The chain combines TRBV27 with TRBJ2-3; no reliable D call. The germline V gene encodes CDR1 MNHEY and CDR2 SMNVEV (reference sequence). V was trimmed by 4 bases and J by 4 bases, leaving 18 bases between them. The CDR3 has 16 amino acids. The CDR3 DNA reads as TGTGCCAGCAGTTCATCCCCGACCGTTGGGGCAGATACGCAGTATTTT. This translates into CASSSSPTVGADTQYF.

Only a few counts were recorded for this clonotype. The chain has TRBV4-2 and TRBJ1-4; 7 nucleotides align to TRBD1. The CDR3 length is 16 residues. J lost 5 bases, V lost 2 bases, and 8 bases had no gene match. Germline V gene data show CDR1 as LGHNA and CDR2 as YNFKEQ. CDR3 amino acids: CASSQTSRGANEKLFF. Written as DNA, the CDR3 is TGTGCCAGCAGCCAAACCTCCAGGGGGGCAAATGAAAAACTGTTTTTT.

The V gene is TRBV11-1, the J gene TRBJ2-1, with TRBD2 matching 9 bases. The J segment lost 8 bases and the V segment lost 3 bases, leaving 11 bases of the junction unmatched. The germline V gene has CDR1 SGHAT and CDR2 FQDESV (reference sequence). There are 16 residues in the CDR3. CDR3 bases: TGTGCCAGCAGCTTTCGGGCGGGAGGGCCAGTGGATGAGCAGTTCTTC. Translating gives CASSFRAGGPVDEQFF.

The chain joins TRBV30 to TRBJ2-2; D remains unclear. The germline CDR1 and CDR2 sequences are GTSNPN and SVGIG (reference sequence). The CDR3 length is 14 residues. Trimming pared 5 bases from V and 1 base from J, leaving 11 bases between. The CDR3: CAWSGLMNTGELFF. The CDR3 DNA is TGTGCCTGGTCCGGCTTGATGAACACCGGGGAGCTGTTTTTT.

This chain joins TRBV30 and TRBJ1-4; maybe TRBD1 (5 bases). The germline CDR1 and CDR2 sequences are GTSNPN and SVGIG (reference sequence). V was shortened by 4 bases and J by 4 bases, with 10 bases between the two germline ends. CDR3 length: 13 residues. The CDR3 reads CAWTRAYNEKLFF. Written as DNA, the CDR3 is TGTGCCTGGACCAGGGCCTATAATGAAAAACTGTTTTTT.

The chain recombines TRBV7-6 with TRBJ2-1; D gene uncertain. In germline, CDR1 is SGHVS, CDR2 FNYEAQ. Trimming cost V 1 base and J 4 bases, with 11 bases left between them. The CDR3 extends over 15 amino acids. The CDR3 nucleotides read TGTGCCAGCAGCTTAGGGCGAAGCGAATACAATGAGCAGTTCTTC. The encoded protein is CASSLGRSEYNEQFF. The complete variable domain, with remaining parts taken from reference TRBV7-6 and TRBJ2-1, reads GAGVSQSPRYKVTKRGQDVALRCDPISGHVSLYWYRQALGQGPEFLTYFNYEAQQDKSGLPNDRFSAERPEGSISTLTIQRTEQRDSAMYRCASSLGRSEYNEQFFGPGTRLTVL.

This chain connects TRBV5-4 to TRBJ2-5, with TRBD1 as a possible D gene (6 bases). The CDR3 has 15 residues. The V end lost 4 bases, the J end lost 5 bases, and 18 bases lay between the germline ends. Germline V gene data show CDR1 as SGHNT and CDR2 as YYREEE (reference sequence). CDR3 bases: TGTGCCAGCAGCAAGGGGGATCGATCGGGGGAGACCCAGTACTTC. It specifies CASSKGDRSGETQYF.

This clonotype has more than one count but fewer than ten. This chain connects TRBV5-1 to TRBJ2-2; D is possibly TRBD2 (7 bases). The length of the CDR3 is 16 residues. V dropped 0 bases and J dropped 4 bases, with 13 bases sitting between them. CDR1 and CDR2 (germline): SGHRS, YFSETQ. In DNA, the CDR3 is TGCGCCAGCAGCTTGGCGGGGGGCGCAGGCACCGGGGAGCTGTTTTTT. The encoded protein is CASSLAGGAGTGELFF.

This clonotype was seen more than once but under ten times. V and J are TRBV5-6 and TRBJ2-2, with TRBD2 identical over 10 bases. The germline gives CDR1 SGHDT, CDR2 YYEEEE. The CDR3 is 16 amino acids. V trimming: 2 bases; J trimming: 8 bases; junction bases outside the gene matches: 9. CDR3 coding DNA: TGTGCCAGCAGCTTTGCGAGCGGGAGGGCCCTTGGGGAGCTGTTTTTT. Amino acid sequence: CASSFASGRALGELFF.

This clonotype has a handful of counts. The chain combines TRBV12-3 or TRBV12-4 with TRBJ2-7, with 10 bases aligning to TRBD1. The CDR3 is 14 amino acids. V lost 6 bases, J lost 6 bases, and 8 bases stayed unmatched. The CDR3 DNA reads TGTGCCAGCAGGGGGGGGACAGGGGAGCTCGAGCAGTACTTC. This encodes CASRGGTGELEQYF.

V gene TRBV29-1 combines with J gene TRBJ2-3, with a tentative D call TRBD1 (7 bases). Deletions cut 4 bases from V and 8 bases from J, with 16 bases between. Germline values: CDR1 SQVTM, CDR2 ANQGSEA. The CDR3 has 13 residues. The CDR3 spells CSVARGREGTQYF. DNA for the CDR3: TGCAGCGTTGCGAGGGGGCGGGAAGGTACGCAGTATTTT.

The genes are TRBV24-1 and TRBJ2-3, with 9 bases identical to TRBD1. The V segment lost 10 bases and the J segment 5 bases; nucleotides outside the gene matches: 9. The germline CDR1 and CDR2 sequences are KGHDR and SFDVKD. This CDR3 is 14 amino acids long. Written as DNA, the CDR3 is TGTGCCACGCAAGGGACAGGGTTTGAAGATACGCAGTATTTT. Its protein product is CATQGTGFEDTQYF.

This clonotype was seen a few times. The chain is built from TRBV5-1 and TRBJ2-7; D is perhaps TRBD2 (6 bases). This CDR3 spans 14 amino acids. The germline V gene encodes CDR1 SGHRS and CDR2 YFSETQ. V lost 4 bases, J lost 0 bases, and 11 bases lay in between. CDR3 coding DNA: TGCGCCAGCAGCCCGGCGGGGAGCTCCTACGAGCAGTACTTC. This encodes CASSPAGSSYEQYF.

This clonotype was counted a few times. The V gene is TRBV20-1, the J gene TRBJ2-5; D might be TRBD1 (6 bases). Germline V lookup: CDR1 DFQATT, CDR2 SNEGSKA (reference sequence). CDR3 length equals 13 residues. Trimming pared 3 bases from V and 5 bases from J, leaving 13 bases between. The CDR3 bases are TGCAGTGCTAGCGATACAGGGCGGGAGACCCAGTACTTC. Translating it yields CSASDTGRETQYF.